The rows below give T cell receptor beta chains drawn from one sample of a study of blood T cells in healthy people across ages. One entry per CDR3 protein results from TCRdb running MiXCR on the 5' RACE reads. Of about 800,000 distinct CDR3 sequences listed, around 25% are singletons. The data were also submitted as part of a second study, on T cells of mothers and their children.

Input material: blood. These receptors came from a boy younger than 18 in good health. Both conserved end residues are part of each CDR3. The D gene is left open where the match is weak. Size values are once, few and many counts, or a class for expanded clones, and some rows have none.

TRBV29-1	TRBJ2-2	many	-	CSVGTANTGELFF	TGCAGCGTTGGGACAGCGAACACCGGGGAGCTGTTTTTT
TRBV5-1	TRBJ1-4	-	TRBD1	CASSWGQGLQNEKLFF	TGCGCCAGCAGCTGGGGACAGGGGTTACAGAATGAAAAACTGTTTTTT
TRBV29-1	TRBJ1-3	few	-	CSAGDSGSGNTIYF	TGCAGCGCAGGAGACAGTGGCTCTGGAAACACCATATATTTT
TRBV9	TRBJ2-1	-	TRBD2	CASAGGAYNEQFF	TGTGCCAGCGCCGGGGGGGCTTACAATGAGCAGTTCTTC
TRBV7-9	TRBJ1-5	-	-	CASSSEGGQPQHF	TGTGCCAGCAGCTCCGAGGGCGGGCAGCCCCAGCATTTT
TRBV29-1	TRBJ2-7	-	-	CSVSGTPSSYEQYF	TGCAGCGTCTCCGGGACACCGAGCTCCTACGAGCAGTACTTC
TRBV18	TRBJ2-1	-	-	CASSPQDGVSNNNEQFF	TGTGCCAGCTCACCCCAAGACGGGGTTTCCAATAACAATGAGCAGTTCTTC
TRBV6-2/TRBV6-3	TRBJ2-5	few	-	CASSDRGAQETQYF	TGTGCCAGCAGCGATAGGGGGGCCCAAGAGACCCAGTACTTC
TRBV28	TRBJ2-6	many	-	CASSLSPGANVLTF	TGTGCCAGCAGTTTAAGTCCTGGGGCCAACGTCCTGACTTTC
TRBV20-1	TRBJ2-5	once	TRBD2	CSARIVSGVETQYF	TGCAGTGCTAGAATTGTTAGCGGGGTAGAGACCCAGTACTTC
TRBV20-1	TRBJ2-2	-	-	CSASIFGPEAGELFF	TGCAGTGCTAGTATTTTTGGACCCGAAGCCGGGGAGCTGTTTTTT
TRBV7-9	TRBJ1-1	-	-	CASRGGGKTEAFF	TGTGCCAGCAGAGGAGGGGGGAAAACTGAAGCTTTCTTT
TRBV6-2/TRBV6-3	TRBJ2-5	-	TRBD2	CASRTSVETQYF	TGTGCCAGCAGGACTAGCGTGGAGACCCAGTACTTC
TRBV7-9	TRBJ2-2	few	-	CASQDGGSSGELFF	TGTGCCAGCCAAGATGGAGGGAGCAGCGGGGAGCTGTTTTTT
TRBV5-1	TRBJ2-4	-	TRBD2	CASNPGLAGGGIQYF	TGCGCCAGCAACCCGGGACTAGCGGGAGGGGGCATTCAGTACTTC
TRBV29-1	TRBJ2-5	-	-	CSVEGGERYQETQYF	TGCAGCGTTGAGGGCGGGGAGAGGTACCAAGAGACCCAGTACTTC
TRBV6-1	TRBJ2-7	few	TRBD1	CASSLKPQGVSYEQYF	TGTGCCAGCAGCCTCAAACCACAGGGGGTCTCCTACGAGCAGTACTTC
TRBV7-9	TRBJ2-7	-	-	CASSPPGSTTYEQYF	TGTGCCAGCAGCCCTCCCGGGTCCACTACTTACGAGCAGTACTTC
TRBV11-2	TRBJ2-5	-	-	CASSLDWVNEGLAEETQYF	TGTGCCAGCAGCTTAGATTGGGTAAATGAAGGCTTGGCTGAAGAGACCCAGTACTTC
TRBV7-3	TRBJ1-4	few	TRBD1	CASSATGGLGEKLFF	TGTGCCAGCAGCGCAACAGGGGGCCTTGGTGAAAAACTGTTTTTT
TRBV20-1	TRBJ1-2	-	TRBD1	CSASPGQGPSFYGYTF	TGCAGTGCTAGTCCAGGACAGGGCCCGTCGTTCTATGGCTACACCTTC
TRBV7-9	TRBJ2-7	-	TRBD1	CASSLVGGGEYEQYF	TGTGCCAGCAGCTTAGTAGGGGGCGGCGAGTACGAGCAGTACTTC
TRBV28	TRBJ1-3	-	TRBD1	CASYDRVGNTIYF	TGTGCCAGCTACGACAGGGTTGGAAACACCATATATTTT
TRBV6-1	TRBJ2-7	few	-	CASQSGGTYEQYF	TGTGCCAGCCAAAGTGGGGGGACCTACGAGCAGTACTTC
TRBV20-1	TRBJ1-4	-	-	CSAGAGPNEKLFF	TGCAGTGCTGGGGCAGGGCCAAATGAAAAACTGTTTTTT
TRBV20-1	TRBJ2-2	few	-	CSARSGNTGELFF	TGCAGTGCTAGATCAGGGAACACCGGGGAGCTGTTTTTT
TRBV10-3	TRBJ2-1	few	TRBD2	CAIGGTTTSKPYQNEQFF	TGTGCCATCGGAGGGACTACCACCTCCAAACCCTATCAAAATGAGCAGTTCTTC
TRBV7-2	TRBJ2-5	-	-	CASSPPGWGSETQYF	TGTGCCAGCAGCCCACCAGGGTGGGGGTCGGAGACCCAGTACTTC
TRBV7-9	TRBJ1-1	-	-	CASSVEPLGEAFF	TGTGCCAGCAGCGTAGAACCGTTAGGTGAGGCTTTCTTT